The 10 T cell receptor beta chains reported below all come from one sample, sequenced in a study of metastatic and nonmetastatic thyroid tumors (TCRdb year 2020). None of the patients had been given any treatment before thyroid surgery. The method behind the library was PCR. The data were produced on an Illumina HiSeq 4000. Through fastp at Q25 and MiXCR, TCRdb rebuilt clones from the public reads, retaining in-frame beta chains. Here the sample has about 35,000 clones; over 15% occur a single time. The ten largest account for roughly an eighth of the sample. Material: blood. The receptors here all came from a male donor with papillary thyroid cancer or a benign thyroid nodule (not recorded which). Some clones in this sample may be carry-over from other donors' samples.

This clone was counted ten times or more. A much larger clone differs from this one at a single base, so this may be a read error. The chain carries TRBV27 and TRBJ2-6; either TRBD1 or TRBD2 may supply D (5 bases each). The CDR3 runs to 15 residues. The V gene's germline CDR1 is MNHEY and CDR2 SMNVEV (reference sequence). CDR3 amino acids: CASSADSSGANVPTF. The DNA of the CDR3 is TGTGCCAGCAGTGCGGACTCTTCTGGGGCCAACGTCCCGACTTTC.

This clone was counted many times. The J gene is TRBJ2-1, the V gene TRBV7-2, with TRBD1 matching over 8 bases. This CDR3 has 14 residues. The trim removed 7 bases at V and 6 bases at J, leaving 8 bases unmatched. CDR1 is SGHTA and CDR2 is FQGNSA in the germline V gene. CDR3 loop: CASKRQGITNEQFF. Here the CDR3 DNA reads TGTGCCAGCAAGCGACAGGGGATAACCAATGAGCAGTTCTTC.

This clone was detected only a few times. The V and J genes are TRBV28 and TRBJ2-7; D assignment may be TRBD1 or TRBD2 (5 bases each). The CDR3 runs to 12 residues. V shed 0 bases and J shed 6 bases, with 6 bases lying between them. The germline gives CDR1 MDHEN, CDR2 SYDVKM. For the CDR3, the DNA is TGTGCCAGCAGTTTATGGGGGGTCGAGCAGTACTTC. Its translation is CASSLWGVEQYF.

Ten or more counts support this clone. The V and J genes are TRBV7-9 and TRBJ1-2; 8 nucleotides agree with TRBD1. This CDR3 contains 14 residues. Germline lookup yields CDR1 SEHNR and CDR2 FQNEAQ (reference sequence). V gave up 1 base and J gave up 4 bases; unmatched junction bases: 2. CDR3 sequence (DNA): TGTGCCAGCAGCTTAGAAGACAGGGGCTATGGCTACACCTTC. This translates into CASSLEDRGYGYTF.

This chain uses TRBV7-9 with TRBJ1-1; D is uncertain. Trimming removed 5 bases at V and 1 base at J, with 8 bases between. The CDR3 totals 13 residues. Per the germline V gene, CDR1 is SEHNR and CDR2 is FQNEAQ (reference sequence). The CDR3 reads CASSTVPNTEAFF. The CDR3 bases are TGTGCCAGCAGCACGGTCCCGAACACTGAAGCTTTCTTT.

This clone came up many times. This chain uses TRBV5-4 with TRBJ1-2; maybe TRBD1 (6 bases). Germline V gene sequence: CDR1 SGHNT, CDR2 YYREEE (reference sequence). Trimming pared 3 bases from V and 8 bases from J, leaving 23 bases between. This CDR3 spans 16 amino acids. This CDR3 reads CASSSDWERGSWGYTF. The DNA for the CDR3 is TGTGCCAGCAGCTCAGATTGGGAGAGGGGGAGTTGGGGCTACACCTTC.

The rearrangement joins TRBV6-2 or TRBV6-3 to TRBJ2-7; a possible D gene is TRBD2 (5 bases). The CDR3 consists of 15 residues. With 2 bases removed from V and 2 bases from J, the gap between germline ends came to 13 bases. Germline V gene sequence: CDR1 MNHEY, CDR2 SVGEGT. CDR3 sequence: CASSYSASGTYEQYF. CDR3 sequence (DNA): TGTGCCAGCAGTTACAGTGCCAGCGGCACCTACGAGCAGTACTTC.

V is TRBV7-8 and J is TRBJ2-7; 11 bases are a match to TRBD1. Trimming at V came to 6 bases and at J to 4 bases, leaving 8 bases not matched to a gene. The CDR3 runs 15 residues. Germline assignment: CDR1 SGHVS and CDR2 FQNEAQ. The CDR3 spells CASSSRTGGLYEQYF. The CDR3 nucleotides are TGTGCCAGCAGTTCACGGACAGGGGGCTTGTACGAGCAGTACTTC.

This clone was counted a few times. This sequence joins TRBV12-5 and TRBJ1-1; D unclear. The CDR3 spans 13 residues. The V gene lost 2 bases and the J gene lost 1 base, with 5 bases spanning the gap. The germline gives CDR1 LGHNT, CDR2 FRNRAP. The CDR3 loop reads CASGLFRNTEAFF. DNA for the CDR3: TGTGCTAGTGGTTTGTTCCGGAACACTGAAGCTTTCTTT.

This clone was seen repeatedly, ten times or more. The chain carries TRBV20-1 and TRBJ2-1; D unresolved. V lost 0 bases to trimming and J lost 1 base, with 10 bases between them. The CDR3 is 15 amino acids. Germline CDR1 and CDR2: DFQATT and SNEGSKA (reference sequence). CDR3 DNA sequence: TGCAGTGCTAGAGATGTCGCGATTTCCTACAATGAGCAGTTCTTC. It translates to CSARDVAISYNEQFF.